The present TCR beta chain was sequenced within a study of radiation and T cells in renal cell carcinoma. Findings and caveats of the study: Pretreatment tumor biopsies were lacking, so baseline clonotypes are unknown. From baseline, blood top tumor clonotypes peaked at 2 weeks post-radiation.

The time point was: blood 2 weeks post-SBRT. The treatment is: 15 Gy SBRT to primary tumor, nephrectomy 4 weeks later. Serial blood draws occurred at baseline and 2 and 4 weeks post-SBRT. This renal cell carcinoma was of the clear cell type. Germline values: CDR1 LNHDA, CDR2 SQIVND (reference sequence). The CDR3 runs 14 residues. Trimming at V came to 6 bases and at J to 6 bases, leaving 4 bases not matched to a gene. Turning to this clone: Its cognate antigen is unknown.

Method: immunoSEQ multiplex PCR; TCRdb's copy keeps in-frame clones and lacks some. This table holds about 130,000 clones, 88% found once. The source was blood, collected from a patient whose treatment included radiotherapy and nephrectomy. This sequence was found in a woman in her 70s with renal cell carcinoma. The rearrangement links TRBV19 to TRBJ2-1, with 11 bases lining up with TRBD2. The CDR3 reads CASSSSGGPNEQFF. CDR3 DNA sequence: TGTGCCAGTAGCTCTAGCGGGGGGCCCAATGAGCAGTTCTTC.